The source of this T cell receptor beta chain is a study of vaccination effects on CD4 cells after COVID-19. Study conclusions and caveats: After vaccination, at late timepoints, clones induced by infection and by vaccine contracted markedly.

In the ViraFEST assay, antigen-specific CD4+ clonotypes were identified by expansion after peptide-pool stimulation. Cells that had been cultured for less than eleven days were the source of isolated CD4+ T cells. Participants completed two doses of the BNT162b2 or mRNA-1273 vaccine. Each culture had half its medium swapped for IL-2 medium on days 3 and 7. For this clone: What it binds is unknown.

Using immunoSEQ multiplex PCR, the repertoire was profiled, and TCRdb retains in-frame clones only, with some absent. Found here are 20,000 to 30,000 clones, under 85% of them singletons; the top ten hold roughly a quarter. From germline, CDR1 is LGHDT and CDR2 YNNKEL (reference sequence). Trimming cost V 4 bases and J 0 bases; bases outside gene matches: 1. The CDR3 extends over 15 amino acids. The clonotype comes from a human donor who received a COVID-19 vaccine. Sequences were derived from CD4+ T cells from PBMCs cultured with HCoV-NL63 spike peptides, sampled after COVID-19 vaccination. The chain has TRBV3-1 (or the pseudogene TRBV3-2) and TRBJ2-1; the match to TRBD1 covers 9 bases. CDR3 nucleotides: TGTGCCAGCAGCCGACAGGGGGTCTCCTACAATGAGCAGTTCTTC. This encodes CASSRQGVSYNEQFF.